Given below is one TCR beta chain in context. Only in-frame clones appear in the TCRdb table, and some are missing; sequencing was by immunoSEQ multiplex PCR. The repertoire consists of 200,000 or so clones, with roughly 76% occurring once and the leading ten covering 9% to 15%. This entry is derived from a study of blood T cell repertoires in COVID-19. The TCR sequence derives from a woman of 80 years or more with COVID-19, enrolled during active disease. Specimen: peripheral blood.

CDR3 DNA: TGCGCCAGCAGCCAAGACAGGACAGGGAGAACTGAAGCTTTCTTT. Translating gives CASSQDRTGRTEAFF. The chain uses TRBV4-3 and TRBJ1-1, with 8 bases identical to TRBD1. With V trimmed by 0 bases and J by 5 bases, 5 bases remained unmatched. CDR3 length equals 15 residues. The germline V gene encodes CDR1 LGHNA and CDR2 YSLEER.